Presented here are 28 T cell receptor beta chains from one specimen sequenced in a study of shared clonotypes between healthy human individuals. Sequencing was performed with immunoSEQ multiplex PCR; in TCRdb, only in-frame clones are kept and a portion is missing. Here the sample spans about 2.1 million clones, roughly 91% being singletons. Naive CD8 cells lacked CD45RO, underwent positive selection for CCR7 and left out terminally differentiated effector memory CD45RA+ cells. The sequenced sample was naive CD8+ T cells from PBMCs. These receptor sequences come from a man aged 18 to 35 in good health. Some clones in this sample may be carry-over from other donors' samples.

This chain uses TRBV18 with TRBJ2-6; D unclear. There are 18 residues in the CDR3. Germline V gene sequence: CDR1 KGHSH, CDR2 LQKENI. The V gene lost 3 bases and the J gene lost 4 bases, with 19 bases spanning the gap. CDR3 bases: TGTGCCAGCTCACCTATTGACGAGAATTGGTGGGGGGCCAACGTCCTGACTTTC. Protein product: CASSPIDENWWGANVLTF. Together with reference TRBV18 and TRBJ2-6, the CDR3 gives the full variable domain: NAGVMQNPRHLVRRRGQEARLRCSPMKGHSHVYWYRQLPEEGLKFMVYLQKENIIDESGMPKERFSAEFPKEGPSILRIQQVVRGDSAAYFCASSPIDENWWGANVLTFGAGSRLTVL.

CDR3 in amino acids: CASSVGGGTAGNEQFF. In nucleotides, the CDR3 is TGTGCCAGCAGCGTAGGAGGGGGGACCGCAGGTAATGAGCAGTTCTTC. V and J are TRBV9 and TRBJ2-1; tentatively, D is TRBD1 or TRBD2 (6 bases each). The CDR3 is 16 amino acids. Germline lookup yields CDR1 SGDLS and CDR2 YYNGEE. V was pared by 0 bases and J by 7 bases, with 17 bases between.

A note on this clone: Other DNA sequences in this specimen translate into the identical CDR3. The chain has TRBV29-1 and TRBJ2-1; D remains ambiguous. Germline V gene lookup returns CDR1 SQVTM and CDR2 ANQGSEA. V was cut by 6 bases and J by 1 base, with 4 bases left in between. CDR3 length: 11 residues. CDR3 sequence (DNA): TGCAGCGTGAGTTCCTACAATGAGCAGTTCTTC. This gives the protein CSVSSYNEQFF.

This clone appeared a few times. The rearrangement joins TRBV19 to TRBJ2-2, with no clear D. Per the germline V gene, CDR1 is LNHDA and CDR2 is SQIVND (reference sequence). This CDR3 region has 15 residues. V was cut by 6 bases and J by 7 bases, with 18 bases left in between. The CDR3 DNA reads as TGTGCCAGTAGCAATTCTCTAGGCCTAGGCGGGGAGCTGTTTTTT. It codes for CASSNSLGLGGELFF. Full variable domain (outside the CDR3, taken from reference TRBV19 and TRBJ2-2): DGGITQSPKYLFRKEGQNVTLSCEQNLNHDAMYWYRQDPGQGLRLIYYSQIVNDFQKGDIAEGYSVSREKKESFPLTVTSAQKNPTAFYLCASSNSLGLGGELFFGEGSRLTVL.

The rearrangement joins TRBV28 to TRBJ1-1, with unresolved D. The V end was cut by 6 bases, the J end by 0 bases, with 5 bases between. The germline gives CDR1 MDHEN, CDR2 SYDVKM. This CDR3 is built from 12 residues. CDR3 sequence reads: CASSSVNTEAFF. DNA for the CDR3: TGTGCCAGCAGCTCCGTGAACACTGAAGCTTTCTTT.

This clone was observed a handful of times. The chain is built from TRBV7-2 and TRBJ2-7; D remains unclear. Germline V gene data show CDR1 as SGHTA and CDR2 as FQGNSA. V dropped 1 base and J dropped 0 bases, with 13 bases sitting between them. CDR3 length equals 16 residues. The CDR3 DNA sequence: TGTGCCAGCAGCTTAGATGGAAGGTCCCGCTCCTACGAGCAGTACTTC. Translating it yields CASSLDGRSRSYEQYF. Based on the CDR3 plus reference TRBV7-2 and TRBJ2-7, the full variable domain is GAGVSQSPSNKVTEKGKDVELRCDPISGHTALYWYRQSLGQGLEFLIYFQGNSAPDKSGLPSDRFSAERTGGSVSTLTIQRTQQEDSAVYLCASSLDGRSRSYEQYFGPGTRLTVT.

This rearrangement joins TRBV27 to TRBJ1-6, with 9 bases matching TRBD1. Unmatched junction bases numbered 13, after V lost 3 bases and J lost 10 bases. The CDR3 has 17 amino acids. CDR1 is MNHEY, CDR2 SMNVEV, per germline (reference sequence). The CDR3 sequence: CASSFLRDREGSSPLHF. The CDR3 coding sequence is TGTGCCAGCAGTTTCCTCAGGGACAGGGAAGGAAGCTCACCCCTCCACTTT.

Comments on this clone: The same CDR3 can be traced to other DNA sequences in this sample. The V call is TRBV6-5, the J call TRBJ2-7; D is perhaps TRBD2 (6 bases). V was cut by 2 bases and J by 0 bases, with 8 bases left in between. Germline V CDR1 and CDR2: MNHEY, SVGAGI. This CDR3 has 14 amino acids. This chain's CDR3 is CASSYAGSSYEQYF. Here the CDR3 DNA reads TGTGCCAGCAGTTACGCCGGGAGCTCCTACGAGCAGTACTTC.

This clone was counted once. This chain connects TRBV29-1 to TRBJ2-2; 7 bases fit TRBD2. V lost 7 bases and J lost 0; bases outside the gene matches: 5. The CDR3 totals 14 residues. Germline CDR1 and CDR2: SQVTM and ANQGSEA. The CDR3 DNA reads as TGCAGCGCTACGGGACTAACGAACACCGGGGAGCTGTTTTTT. It codes for CSATGLTNTGELFF.

The chain's CDR3 is CASSQHRGAYNEQFF. For the CDR3, the DNA is TGTGCCAGCAGCCAACACAGGGGAGCCTACAATGAGCAGTTCTTC. V is TRBV7-2 and J is TRBJ2-1; 7 bases map to TRBD1. Germline V gene data show CDR1 as SGHTA and CDR2 as FQGNSA. The V segment lost 5 bases and the J segment 2 bases; nucleotides outside the gene matches: 6. The CDR3 has 15 amino acids. The whole variable domain, filled in from reference TRBV7-2 and TRBJ2-1, reads GAGVSQSPSNKVTEKGKDVELRCDPISGHTALYWYRQSLGQGLEFLIYFQGNSAPDKSGLPSDRFSAERTGGSVSTLTIQRTQQEDSAVYLCASSQHRGAYNEQFFGPGTRLTVL.

The rearrangement uses TRBV7-9 and TRBJ2-1; 10 positions agree with TRBD2. The CDR3 has 17 residues. Germline V gene lookup returns CDR1 SEHNR and CDR2 FQNEAQ (reference sequence). V was clipped by 7 bases and J by 9 bases; unmatched bases: 18. Here the CDR3 DNA reads TGTGCCAGCAACCGAGTAAGAGCGGGAGGGCTTCGAGGTGAGCAGTTCTTC. Its protein product is CASNRVRAGGLRGEQFF.

The rearrangement links TRBV10-2 to TRBJ2-7; 10 positions match TRBD2. J was trimmed by 3 bases and V by 8 bases; bases with no gene match: 7. The CDR3 runs to 14 residues. Germline V lookup: CDR1 WSHSY, CDR2 SAAADI. DNA of the CDR3: TGCGCCAGCGGAAACCTAGCGGGAGTCTACGAGCAGTACTTC. Protein: CASGNLAGVYEQYF.

J is TRBJ1-5 and V is TRBV27; a possible D gene is TRBD1 (5 bases). Germline CDR1 MNHEY, CDR2 SMNVEV (reference sequence). The CDR3 contains 17 residues. Trimming stripped 4 bases from V and 1 base from J, with 17 bases between. The CDR3 DNA is TGTGCCAGCAGTTCCGAAACAGGCGCGATCAGCAATCAGCCCCAGCATTTT. Amino acid sequence: CASSSETGAISNQPQHF.

With respect to this clone: Other nucleotide sequences in the sample specify the same CDR3. The V and J genes are TRBV6-5 and TRBJ1-3, with D unresolved. The CDR3 has 13 residues. V lost 2 bases to trimming and J lost 4 bases, with 6 bases between them. Germline CDR1 and CDR2: MNHEY and SVGAGI. The CDR3 sequence: CASSYRVGNTIYF. The CDR3 coding sequence is TGTGCCAGCAGTTACCGGGTCGGAAACACCATATATTTT.

Turning to this clone: Different DNA sequences within this sample yield the same CDR3. The chain links TRBV19 to TRBJ2-7; D remains ambiguous. V was trimmed by 6 bases and J by 3 bases, leaving 6 bases between them. CDR1 is LNHDA and CDR2 is SQIVND in the germline V gene (reference sequence). CDR3 length equals 11 residues. The CDR3 region has the DNA TGTGCCAGTAGCGGCGGCTACGAGCAGTACTTC. Translation gives CASSGGYEQYF.

A single count supports this clone. V is TRBV19 and J is TRBJ2-3; TRBD2 matches 8 bases. V was clipped by 4 bases and J by 6 bases; unmatched bases: 12. The V gene's germline CDR1 is LNHDA and CDR2 SQIVND (reference sequence). The CDR3 runs to 16 residues. The CDR3 bases are TGTGCCAGTAGTAACCGACAGCGGGAGCTTCCCGATACGCAGTATTTT. Encoded protein: CASSNRQRELPDTQYF.

V usage is TRBV6-6 and J usage is TRBJ2-5, with TRBD1 matching 8 bases. The CDR3 consists of 15 residues. The trim removed 6 bases at V and 10 bases at J, leaving 16 bases unmatched. Germline assignment: CDR1 MNHNY and CDR2 SVGAGI (reference sequence). The CDR3 nucleotides read TGTGCCAGCAGCGCGGCGGGACAGGCCGGGAGCGGCCAGTACTTC. This translates into CASSAAGQAGSGQYF.

This clone was detected a few times. This sample includes further DNA sequences coding for the same CDR3. The chain recombines TRBV9 with TRBJ1-1; D remains ambiguous. Germline lookup yields CDR1 SGDLS and CDR2 YYNGEE. The germline V and J ends were trimmed by 3 bases and 0 bases, with 6 bases remaining between them. This CDR3 is 13 amino acids long. CDR3 coding DNA: TGTGCCAGCAGCGGAGGGATGAACACTGAAGCTTTCTTT. Its protein product is CASSGGMNTEAFF. Full variable domain (outside the CDR3, taken from reference TRBV9 and TRBJ1-1): DSGVTQTPKHLITATGQRVTLRCSPRSGDLSVYWYQQSLDQGLQFLIQYYNGEERAKGNILERFSAQQFPDLHSELNLSSLELGDSALYFCASSGGMNTEAFFGQGTRLTVV.

This clone was found a few times. The germline gene is not matched at one end of the junction; a read error may be the cause. The chain carries TRBV7-9 and TRBJ1-1, with D hard to call. Germline lookup yields CDR1 SEHNR and CDR2 FQNEAQ (reference sequence). This CDR3 spans 13 amino acids. The CDR3 region is CASSHGVPRDVAF. Here the CDR3 DNA reads TGTGCCAGCAGCCATGGGGTCCCACGGGATGTCGCTTTT.

The chain carries TRBV29-1 and TRBJ2-7, with 8 bases aligning to TRBD1. Germline V gives CDR1 SQVTM, CDR2 ANQGSEA. J gave up 6 bases and V 6 bases, and 10 bases lay outside the gene matches. CDR3 length: 13 residues. CDR3 amino acids: CSVVDRGQSEQYF. CDR3 sequence (DNA): TGCAGCGTGGTAGACAGGGGCCAAAGCGAGCAGTACTTC.

The chain joins TRBV7-9 to TRBJ2-1, with D maybe TRBD2 (6 bases). The CDR3 contains 14 residues. CDR1 is SEHNR, CDR2 FQNEAQ, per germline (reference sequence). Trimming removed 2 bases at V and 3 bases at J, with 8 bases between. The CDR3 DNA sequence: TGTGCCAGCAGCTTACTAGCGCACTACAATGAGCAGTTCTTC. This encodes CASSLLAHYNEQFF.

This clone was seen once. Other nucleotide sequences from this sample produce the same CDR3. The V and J genes are TRBV5-1 and TRBJ2-7; D call uncertain. The CDR3 spans 13 residues. Germline CDR1 and CDR2: SGHRS and YFSETQ. The V end lost 2 bases, the J end lost 2 bases, and 8 bases lay between the germline ends. For the CDR3, the DNA is TGCGCCAGCAGCTTCGGCCCCCCCTACGAGCAGTACTTC. Translated, it gives CASSFGPPYEQYF.

The chain uses TRBV6-5 and TRBJ1-2; no definite D call. This CDR3 spans 11 amino acids. Per the germline V gene, CDR1 is MNHEY and CDR2 is SVGAGI. Trimming took 5 bases from V and 2 from J, leaving 3 bases between them. This chain's CDR3 is CASSGNYGYTF. CDR3 in DNA: TGTGCCAGCAGTGGGAACTATGGCTACACCTTC.

This clone was detected only once. This chain uses TRBV7-8 with TRBJ2-1; TRBD2 matches at 8 bases. V lost 5 bases, J lost 8 bases, and 11 bases stayed unmatched. Germline V gene sequence: CDR1 SGHVS, CDR2 FQNEAQ. The CDR3 is made up of 15 amino acids. The CDR3 protein is CASSQNPGGPDEQFF. The CDR3 DNA sequence: TGTGCCAGCAGCCAGAACCCGGGAGGGCCTGATGAGCAGTTCTTC. The full variable domain, completed using reference TRBV7-8 and TRBJ2-1, is GAGVSQSPRYKVAKRGQDVALRCDPISGHVSLFWYQQALGQGPEFLTYFQNEAQLDKSGLPSDRFFAERPEGSVSTLKIQRTQQEDSAVYLCASSQNPGGPDEQFFGPGTRLTVL.

The chain combines TRBV9 with TRBJ2-2, with D hard to call. Trimming shortened V by 4 bases and J by 6 bases, and 10 bases separated the two germline ends. Germline assignment: CDR1 SGDLS and CDR2 YYNGEE. This CDR3 is 13 amino acids long. In DNA form, the CDR3 reads TGTGCCAGCAGCCTCGGTGTGGCCGGGGAGCTGTTTTTT. Its protein product is CASSLGVAGELFF.

The chain couples TRBV9 to TRBJ2-6, with 10 bases that match TRBD2. The V gene end was trimmed by 4 bases and the J gene end by 4 bases; junction bases not matched to a gene: 17. This CDR3 region has 20 residues. CDR1 and CDR2 from the germline V gene are SGDLS and YYNGEE. The CDR3 DNA follows: TGTGCCAGCAGCCCTAGCCCCAGTAGCGGGAGGCTTATAGGGGCCAACGTCCTGACTTTC. Its protein is CASSPSPSSGRLIGANVLTF.

CDR3 protein: CASSLDRVHHEQYF. The CDR3 nucleotides read TGTGCCAGCAGCTTGGACAGGGTTCACCACGAGCAGTACTTC. This chain joins TRBV5-5 and TRBJ2-7; weak D call: TRBD1 (6 bases). Trimming took 0 bases from V and 5 from J, leaving 12 bases between them. CDR1 is SGHKS, CDR2 YYEKEE, per germline (reference sequence). The length of the CDR3 is 14 residues. The full variable domain, completed using reference TRBV5-5 and TRBJ2-7, is DAGVTQSPTHLIKTRGQQVTLRCSPISGHKSVSWYQQVLGQGPQFIFQYYEKEERGRGNFPDRFSARQFPNYSSELNVNALLLGDSALYLCASSLDRVHHEQYFGPGTRLTVT.

The rearrangement links TRBV7-8 to TRBJ2-1; maybe TRBD2 (5 bases). The V end was cut by 4 bases, the J end by 0 bases, with 19 bases between. The germline V gene has CDR1 SGHVS and CDR2 FQNEAQ. The length of the CDR3 is 18 residues. Here the CDR3 reads CASSSPLAASSSYNEQFF. Written as DNA, the CDR3 is TGTGCCAGCAGCTCCCCTCTAGCTGCCTCTAGCTCCTACAATGAGCAGTTCTTC.